The TCR beta chain described here comes from a study of blood T cell repertoires in COVID-19. At the level of the study: Sites in the United States, Italy and Spain provided acute and convalescent COVID-19 samples. T cells, B-cell-depleted T cells, or PBMCs provided the cDNA or gDNA that served as material.

Original processing methods: Scientists estimated how many nucleated cells there were by amplifying reference gene primers. Clones were read by immunoSEQ multiplex PCR, and TCRdb kept only the in-frame ones, dropping some. The V and J calls and clone size come from that table; D and trimming were worked out from the DNA. The sample records about 15,000 clones, roughly nine tenths being singletons. Germline lookup yields CDR1 LGHDT and CDR2 YNNKEL (reference sequence). The CDR3 is 15 residues long. The V gene end was trimmed by 0 bases and the J gene end by 4 bases; junction bases not matched to a gene: 2. In its sample, this clone was seen a few times.

Sequenced material: peripheral blood. This receptor was obtained from a man between 60 and 70 years old with acute or convalescent COVID-19. The chain carries TRBV3-1 (or the pseudogene TRBV3-2) and TRBJ1-1; 10 positions match TRBD1. CDR3 nucleotide sequence: TGTGCCAGCAGCCAAGATCGGACAGGGGGCACTGAAGCTTTCTTT. Protein product: CASSQDRTGGTEAFF.